This paragraph reports one T cell receptor beta chain. Its antigen is currently unknown. Produced via immunoSEQ multiplex PCR; TCRdb's table is partial and in-frame only. The table records 150,000 to 200,000 clones, 94% of them present only once. The sample is drawn from a study of T cell responses to AZD1222 COVID-19 vaccine. Study observations and caveats: Without day 14 samples, only post-peak T cell repertoires were studied. Of spike-specific TCRs, nearly half reportedly target regions left unmutated in variants. Baseline serology detected seropositivity in only five or six AZD1222 recipients.

Between the trimmed V and J ends, which lost 3 bases and 0 bases, there was a span of 15 bases. The germline CDR1 and CDR2 sequences are MGHRA and YSYEKL. The CDR3 covers 17 residues. Here the sequenced sample was peripheral blood, taken 28 days after the second AZD1222 dose. The origin of this receptor is an adult who received the AZD1222 COVID-19 vaccine. This chain joins TRBV4-1 and TRBJ2-4; possibly TRBD1 for D (5 bases). CDR3: CASSQTAPNLAKNIQYF. CDR3 DNA: TGCGCCAGCAGCCAGACAGCACCCAACCTAGCCAAAAACATTCAGTACTTC.